The subject of this entry is one TCR beta chain. The data derive from a study of OX40 agonist ivuxolimab in advanced cancers. Patients who had autoimmune disease history or got systemic immunosuppression were left out. Sequenced by immunoSEQ multiplex PCR; TCRdb stores in-frame clones only, minus some. The sample lists 90,000 to 130,000 clones; approximately 90% were seen once. The sequencing here drew on CD4+ or CD8+ T cells sorted from blood, taken in a trial of the OX40 agonist ivuxolimab. This sequence was found in an adult with an advanced solid tumor such as melanoma, head and neck, liver or kidney cancer.

In nucleotides, the CDR3 is TGTGCCAGCTTGGAAAGCGGTTCGAACACCGGGGAGCTGTTTTTT. Translation: CASLESGSNTGELFF. This sequence joins TRBV6-1 and TRBJ2-2; D possibly corresponds to TRBD2 (5 bases). CDR1 MNHNS and CDR2 SASEGT come from the germline V gene. The CDR3 extends over 15 amino acids. Trimming took off 8 bases at V and 0 bases at J, with 13 bases between the two ends.